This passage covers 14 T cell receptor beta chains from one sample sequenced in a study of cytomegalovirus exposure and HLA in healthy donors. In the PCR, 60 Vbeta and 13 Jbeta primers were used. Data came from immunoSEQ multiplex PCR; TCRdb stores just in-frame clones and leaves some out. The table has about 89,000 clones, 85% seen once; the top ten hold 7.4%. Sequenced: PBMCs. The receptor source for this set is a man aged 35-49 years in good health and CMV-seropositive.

CDR3 nucleotides: TGTGCCAGTACACTAGCGGGGAGGACAGATACGCAGTATTTT. Residues: CASTLAGRTDTQYF. The chain employs TRBV19 and TRBJ2-3, with 10 bases fitting TRBD2. The V gene's germline CDR1 is LNHDA and CDR2 SQIVND (reference sequence). The CDR3 sequence is 14 residues long. V lost 7 bases, J lost 3 bases, and 4 bases stayed unmatched.

The CDR3 bases are TGTGCCAGCAACCATCCTGGGACTAGCGGGGGTGTCCAGTACTTC. It is translated as CASNHPGTSGGVQYF. This chain connects TRBV6-6 to TRBJ2-5; 14 nucleotides agree with TRBD2. The CDR3 runs 15 residues. V was clipped by 7 bases and J by 10 bases; unmatched bases: 11. Germline V gives CDR1 MNHNY, CDR2 SVGAGI (reference sequence).

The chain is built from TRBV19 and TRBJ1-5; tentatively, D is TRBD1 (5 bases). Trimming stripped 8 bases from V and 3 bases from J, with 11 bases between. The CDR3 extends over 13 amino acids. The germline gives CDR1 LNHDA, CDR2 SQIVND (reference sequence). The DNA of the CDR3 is TGTGCCAGTTCTACAGGTGACAATCAGCCCCAGCATTTT. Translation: CASSTGDNQPQHF.

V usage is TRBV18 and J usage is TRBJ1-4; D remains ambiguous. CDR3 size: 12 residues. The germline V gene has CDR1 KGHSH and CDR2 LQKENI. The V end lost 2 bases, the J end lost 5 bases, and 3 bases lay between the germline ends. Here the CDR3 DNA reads TGTGCCAGCTCACCAGAGAATGAAAAACTGTTTTTT. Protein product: CASSPENEKLFF.

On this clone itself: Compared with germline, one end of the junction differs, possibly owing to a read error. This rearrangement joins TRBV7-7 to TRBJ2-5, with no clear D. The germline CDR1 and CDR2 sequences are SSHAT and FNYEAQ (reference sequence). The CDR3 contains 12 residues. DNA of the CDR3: TGTGCTAGCAGCGCCCTAGGTGGGACCCAGTACTTC. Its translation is CASSALGGTQYF.

CDR3 protein: CASSPRLQSEYNEQFF. The CDR3 DNA reads as TGTGCCAGCAGCCCTCGACTCCAATCGGAGTACAATGAGCAGTTCTTC. The chain couples TRBV7-9 to TRBJ2-1, with unresolved D. V dropped 5 bases and J dropped 4 bases, with 18 bases sitting between them. The CDR3 is made up of 16 amino acids. The germline V gene encodes CDR1 SEHNR and CDR2 FQNEAQ (reference sequence).

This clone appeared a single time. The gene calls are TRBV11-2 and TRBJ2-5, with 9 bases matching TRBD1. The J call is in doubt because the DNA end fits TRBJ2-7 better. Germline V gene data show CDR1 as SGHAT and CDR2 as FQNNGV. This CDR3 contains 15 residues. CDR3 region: CASSLATGGIYEQYF. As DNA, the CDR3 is TGTGCCAGCAGCTTAGCGACAGGGGGAATCTACGAGCAGTACTTC.

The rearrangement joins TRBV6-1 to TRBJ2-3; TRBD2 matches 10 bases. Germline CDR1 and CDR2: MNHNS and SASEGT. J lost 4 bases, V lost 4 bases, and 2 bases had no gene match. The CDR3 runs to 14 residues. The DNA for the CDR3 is TGTGCCAGCAGTGGAGCGGGGGGGGCAGATACGCAGTATTTT. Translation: CASSGAGGADTQYF.

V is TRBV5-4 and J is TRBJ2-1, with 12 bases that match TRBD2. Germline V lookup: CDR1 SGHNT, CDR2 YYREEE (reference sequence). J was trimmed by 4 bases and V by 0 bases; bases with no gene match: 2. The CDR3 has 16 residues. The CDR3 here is CASSLASGRGYNEQFF. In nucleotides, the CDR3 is TGTGCCAGCAGCTTGGCTAGCGGGAGGGGTTACAATGAGCAGTTCTTC.

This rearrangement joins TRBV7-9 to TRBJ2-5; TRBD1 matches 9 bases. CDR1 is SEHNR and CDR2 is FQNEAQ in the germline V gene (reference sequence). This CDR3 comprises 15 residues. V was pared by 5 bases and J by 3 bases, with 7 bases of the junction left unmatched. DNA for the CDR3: TGTGCCAGCAGCCTCGGACAGGGGTTGAAAGAGACCCAGTACTTC. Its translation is CASSLGQGLKETQYF.

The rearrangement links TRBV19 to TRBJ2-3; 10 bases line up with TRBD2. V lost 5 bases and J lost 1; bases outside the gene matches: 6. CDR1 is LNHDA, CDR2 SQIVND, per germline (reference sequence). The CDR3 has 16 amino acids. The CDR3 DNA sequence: TGTGCCAGTAGTGAGCGGGAGGGCCTGGGCACAGATACGCAGTATTTT. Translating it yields CASSEREGLGTDTQYF.

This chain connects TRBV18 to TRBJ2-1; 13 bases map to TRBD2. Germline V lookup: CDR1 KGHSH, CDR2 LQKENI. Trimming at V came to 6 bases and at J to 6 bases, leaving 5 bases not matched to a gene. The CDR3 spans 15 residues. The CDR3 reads CASSPGTSGINEQFF. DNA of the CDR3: TGTGCCAGCTCTCCCGGGACTAGCGGGATCAATGAGCAGTTCTTC.

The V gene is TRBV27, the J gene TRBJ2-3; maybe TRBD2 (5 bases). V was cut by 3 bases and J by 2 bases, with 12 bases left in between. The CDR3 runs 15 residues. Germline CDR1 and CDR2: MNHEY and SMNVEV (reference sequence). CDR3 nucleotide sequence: TGTGCCAGCAGTTTGGACGGACTCCACACAGATACGCAGTATTTT. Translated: CASSLDGLHTDTQYF.

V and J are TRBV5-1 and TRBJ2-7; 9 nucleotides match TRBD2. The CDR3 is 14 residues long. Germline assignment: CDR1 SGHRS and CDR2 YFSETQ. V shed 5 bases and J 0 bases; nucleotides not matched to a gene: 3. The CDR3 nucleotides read TGCGCCAGCAGTTTGACTAGCGGCTCCTACGAGCAGTACTTC. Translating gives CASSLTSGSYEQYF.